Each of the 27 T cell receptor beta chains below was sequenced from the same sample in a study of T cell changes during pregnancy in multiple sclerosis. Repertoires were generated with immunoSEQ multiplex PCR, while TCRdb's copy carries only in-frame clones and drops some. Of about 26,000 clones in the sample, roughly nine tenths were seen once. This sample comprised CD8+ T cells from peripheral blood mononuclear cells, obtained in the second trimester of pregnancy. These receptors originate from a female donor with multiple sclerosis, enrolled in a pregnancy study.

The V gene is TRBV6-1, the J gene TRBJ2-1, with a possible D match to TRBD1 (6 bases). Germline CDR1 is MNHNS and CDR2 is SASEGT. The V end lost 6 bases, the J end lost 2 bases, and 14 bases lay between the germline ends. The CDR3 extends over 15 amino acids. In DNA form, the CDR3 reads TGTGCCAGCAGCGGACAGTTCGAACCCTACAATGAGCAGTTCTTC. Protein: CASSGQFEPYNEQFF.

V is TRBV6-5 and J is TRBJ2-1, with 7 bases aligning to TRBD2. The germline V gene has CDR1 MNHEY and CDR2 SVGAGI. The CDR3 totals 16 residues. The V gene end was trimmed by 2 bases and the J gene end by 7 bases; junction bases not matched to a gene: 11. The CDR3 DNA sequence: TGTGCCAGCAGTTACCGTTGGCGGGAGTCAGGTAATGAGCAGTTCTTC. Translation gives CASSYRWRESGNEQFF.

The chain combines TRBV28 with TRBJ2-1; 11 bases map to TRBD2. The CDR3 covers 17 residues. From germline, CDR1 is MDHEN and CDR2 SYDVKM. With V trimmed by 4 bases and J by 1 base, 6 bases remained unmatched. The CDR3 nucleotides read TGTGCCAGCAGTTGGGGGACTAGCGGCCTTTCCTACAATGAGCAGTTCTTC. It translates to CASSWGTSGLSYNEQFF. The whole variable domain, remainder taken from reference TRBV28 and TRBJ2-1, is DVKVTQSSRYLVKRTGEKVFLECVQDMDHENMFWYRQDPGLGLRLIYFSYDVKMKEKGDIPEGYSVSREKKERFSLILESASTNQTSMYLCASSWGTSGLSYNEQFFGPGTRLTVL.

This chain uses TRBV6-6 with TRBJ2-7; 10 bases align to TRBD1. This CDR3 has 16 amino acids. From germline, CDR1 is MNHNY and CDR2 SVGAGI (reference sequence). V was clipped by 6 bases and J by 5 bases; unmatched bases: 13. CDR3 loop: CASSRIPGTGDDEQYF. CDR3 DNA sequence: TGTGCCAGCAGCCGGATCCCCGGGACAGGGGACGACGAGCAGTACTTC.

The rearrangement joins TRBV6-6 to TRBJ1-5; D is possibly TRBD1 (5 bases). Germline V CDR1 and CDR2: MNHNY, SVGAGI (reference sequence). With 2 bases removed from V and 10 bases from J, the gap between germline ends came to 12 bases. The CDR3 runs to 13 residues. CDR3 bases: TGTGCCAGCAGTTACCGCACGGGGGTCCCCCAGCATTTT. It is translated as CASSYRTGVPQHF.

The gene calls are TRBV19 and TRBJ2-7; 8 nucleotides match TRBD1. Germline CDR1 is LNHDA and CDR2 is SQIVND (reference sequence). The J segment lost 2 bases and the V segment lost 1 base, leaving 7 bases of the junction unmatched. The CDR3 runs to 16 residues. Here the CDR3 DNA reads TGTGCCAGTAGTATAGTCTCCGGGACAGGCGCCTACGAGCAGTACTTC. Translation: CASSIVSGTGAYEQYF.

V gene TRBV19 combines with J gene TRBJ2-1; TRBD2 is a possible D gene (6 bases). V lost 3 bases and J lost 6, with 12 bases in between. This CDR3 region has 14 residues. Germline V gene sequence: CDR1 LNHDA, CDR2 SQIVND (reference sequence). CDR3 loop: CASSIAGFINEQFF. In DNA form, the CDR3 reads TGTGCCAGTAGTATTGCGGGATTCATCAATGAGCAGTTCTTC.

The chain carries TRBV27 and TRBJ2-5; TRBD2 matches 7 bases. Trimming took 0 bases from V and 4 from J; bases not matched to a gene: 5. This CDR3 is 15 amino acids long. From germline, CDR1 is MNHEY and CDR2 SMNVEV (reference sequence). The CDR3 DNA follows: TGTGCCAGCAGTTTATCATGGGAGGGCGGAGAGACCCAGTACTTC. Translating gives CASSLSWEGGETQYF.

This CDR3 is CASSLTGAGYEQYF. CDR3 DNA: TGTGCCAGCAGTTTAACGGGAGCCGGTTACGAGCAGTACTTC. The rearrangement links TRBV27 to TRBJ2-7; D perhaps matches TRBD2 (6 bases). The V gene's germline CDR1 is MNHEY and CDR2 SMNVEV (reference sequence). V dropped 2 bases and J dropped 4 bases, with 12 bases sitting between them. The CDR3 is made up of 14 amino acids.

The chain couples TRBV25-1 to TRBJ1-1; 9 positions agree with TRBD1. From germline, CDR1 is MGHDK and CDR2 SYGVNS. The V gene end was trimmed by 5 bases and the J gene end by 0 bases; junction bases not matched to a gene: 1. This CDR3 contains 14 residues. The CDR3 loop is CASSTGGVNTEAFF. CDR3 nucleotides: TGTGCCAGCAGTACAGGGGGCGTGAACACTGAAGCTTTCTTT.

CDR3 in DNA: TGTGCCAGCAGACTAGCGGGAGGCCCCCAAGAGACCCAGTACTTC. Its protein is CASRLAGGPQETQYF. The chain combines TRBV28 with TRBJ2-5, with 12 bases aligning to TRBD2. Germline V CDR1 and CDR2: MDHEN, SYDVKM. The CDR3 spans 15 residues. J lost 1 base, V lost 6 bases, and 3 bases had no gene match.

V usage is TRBV29-1 and J usage is TRBJ2-7; 8 bases agree with TRBD2. CDR1 is SQVTM, CDR2 ANQGSEA, per germline. V shed 1 base, J shed 3 bases, and the junction held 5 bases outside the gene matches. This CDR3 has 14 amino acids. Written as DNA, the CDR3 is TGCAGCGTTGAAGGCGGGAGGCACGGCTACGAGCAGTACTTC. It is translated as CSVEGGRHGYEQYF.

The chain recombines TRBV28 with TRBJ2-7; a possible D gene is TRBD1 (5 bases). Looked up from germline, CDR1 is MDHEN and CDR2 is SYDVKM. V gave up 4 bases and J gave up 6 bases, with 13 bases separating them. This CDR3 contains 13 residues. The CDR3 bases are TGTGCCAGCAGTTCCTTAACAGGTCGCGAGCAGTACTTC. Translated: CASSSLTGREQYF.

The V call is TRBV20-1, the J call TRBJ1-2; TRBD1 agrees at 7 bases. CDR3 length: 11 residues. In germline, CDR1 is DFQATT, CDR2 SNEGSKA (reference sequence). CDR3 loop: CRYRGWGGYTF. CDR3 DNA: TGCAGATACAGGGGTTGGGGTGGCTACACCTTC.

The V and J genes are TRBV5-1 and TRBJ2-5, with 11 bases identical to TRBD2. There are 17 residues in the CDR3. The germline CDR1 and CDR2 sequences are SGHRS and YFSETQ. V was pared by 1 base and J by 5 bases, with 10 bases of the junction left unmatched. The CDR3 sequence is CASSLPNSGRARETQYF. The CDR3, as DNA: TGCGCCAGCAGCTTGCCGAATAGCGGGAGGGCCAGGGAGACCCAGTACTTC.

The chain recombines TRBV18 with TRBJ1-3; D is undetermined. There are 16 residues in the CDR3. Germline V lookup: CDR1 KGHSH, CDR2 LQKENI. V lost 2 bases, J lost 0 bases, and 11 bases lay in between. This CDR3 is CASSPATYYSGNTIYF. CDR3 nucleotide sequence: TGTGCCAGCTCACCAGCCACATACTACTCTGGAAACACCATATATTTT. The whole variable domain, filled in from reference TRBV18 and TRBJ1-3, reads NAGVMQNPRHLVRRRGQEARLRCSPMKGHSHVYWYRQLPEEGLKFMVYLQKENIIDESGMPKERFSAEFPKEGPSILRIQQVVRGDSAAYFCASSPATYYSGNTIYFGEGSWLTVV.

The chain links TRBV2 to TRBJ2-1, with 7 bases matching TRBD2. Germline values: CDR1 SNHLY, CDR2 FYNNEI. Trimming removed 6 bases from V and 4 bases from J; junction bases left unmatched: 12. The CDR3 has 16 residues. The CDR3 bases are TGTGCCAGCAGGGGCCCGGGACTACTGTCATACAATGAGCAGTTCTTC. This gives the protein CASRGPGLLSYNEQFF.

This rearrangement joins TRBV11-3 to TRBJ2-7; 9 nucleotides line up with TRBD1. The J segment lost 3 bases and the V segment lost 5 bases, leaving 2 bases of the junction unmatched. CDR1 is SGHNT, CDR2 YENEEA, per germline. The CDR3 is 13 residues long. CDR3 coding DNA: TGTGCCAGCAGCACGGGACAGGGCTACGAGCAGTACTTC. Amino acid sequence: CASSTGQGYEQYF.

The rearrangement uses TRBV28 and TRBJ2-3; 8 bases align to TRBD1. Unmatched junction bases numbered 6, after V lost 3 bases and J lost 4 bases. Germline values: CDR1 MDHEN, CDR2 SYDVKM. This CDR3 region has 15 residues. The CDR3 coding sequence is TGTGCCAGCAGTTTCAGGGGGCTCATGTCAGATACGCAGTATTTT. Protein sequence: CASSFRGLMSDTQYF.

The gene calls are TRBV30 and TRBJ2-1; D uncertain. This CDR3 has 13 residues. Deletions cut 2 bases from V and 5 bases from J, with 10 bases between. CDR1 is GTSNPN, CDR2 SVGIG, per germline (reference sequence). This chain's CDR3 is CAWSPSLDNEQFF. DNA for the CDR3: TGTGCCTGGAGTCCTTCTTTAGACAATGAGCAGTTCTTC.

This chain uses TRBV5-4 with TRBJ2-5, with no clear D. Trimming removed 1 base from V and 2 bases from J, with 9 bases in between. CDR3 length equals 14 residues. CDR1 SGHNT and CDR2 YYREEE come from the germline V gene (reference sequence). CDR3: CASSLRTPQETQYF. Here the CDR3 DNA reads TGTGCCAGCAGCTTGCGAACACCTCAAGAGACCCAGTACTTC.

V and J are TRBV7-6 and TRBJ1-1, with D possibly TRBD1 on 5 matching bases. The length of the CDR3 is 15 residues. V was trimmed by 4 bases and J by 1 base, leaving 13 bases between them. Germline CDR1 SGHVS, CDR2 FNYEAQ. CDR3 sequence: CASSSGDGTNTEAFF. In DNA, the CDR3 is TGTGCCAGCAGCTCGGGGGACGGAACGAACACTGAAGCTTTCTTT.

The CDR3 DNA reads as TGTGCCAGCAGTGGGACTAGCGGGAGGGCCTCGAACACCGGGGAGCTGTTTTTT. Its protein product is CASSGTSGRASNTGELFF. V gene TRBV2 combines with J gene TRBJ2-2, with 15 bases identical to TRBD2. From germline, CDR1 is SNHLY and CDR2 FYNNEI. This CDR3 is built from 18 residues. The V segment lost 4 bases and the J segment 0 bases; nucleotides outside the gene matches: 3.

The chain links TRBV13 to TRBJ2-7; D remains unclear. This CDR3 contains 13 residues. V was pared by 1 base and J by 6 bases, with 10 bases between. The germline V gene encodes CDR1 PRHDT and CDR2 FYEKMQ (reference sequence). In nucleotides, the CDR3 is TGTGCCAGCAGCTTAGAACCGGGTGGCGAGCAGTACTTC. It codes for CASSLEPGGEQYF.

This clone was counted once. The J gene is TRBJ2-5, the V gene TRBV9, with 7 bases matching TRBD2. This CDR3 has 15 residues. The ends lost 6 bases at V and 2 bases at J; junction bases unmatched: 10. Germline V lookup: CDR1 SGDLS, CDR2 YYNGEE. Written as DNA, the CDR3 is TGTGCCAGCAACCTCCGAGCGGGACCACAAGAGACCCAGTACTTC. Translation gives CASNLRAGPQETQYF.

J is TRBJ2-3 and V is TRBV9, with D possibly TRBD1 on 5 matching bases. The CDR3 has 15 amino acids. Germline assignment: CDR1 SGDLS and CDR2 YYNGEE. Trimming took 2 bases from V and 1 from J, leaving 11 bases between them. The CDR3 nucleotides are TGTGCCAGCAGCGTCGAGACAGTCCGCACAGATACGCAGTATTTT. This translates into CASSVETVRTDTQYF.

This chain connects TRBV2 to TRBJ2-7; 10 bases line up with TRBD2. Losses at the gene ends were 6 bases for V and 3 bases for J; bases not matched to a gene: 11. Germline CDR1 and CDR2: SNHLY and FYNNEI. The CDR3 has 16 residues. This CDR3 is CASSHTLAGVFYEQYF. The CDR3 nucleotides read TGTGCCAGCAGCCACACCCTAGCGGGAGTCTTCTACGAGCAGTACTTC.